The T cell receptor beta chain under discussion was sequenced for a study of T-cell reconstitution after alpha-beta-depleted transplantation in children. TCRbeta library preparation incorporated unique molecular identifiers. TCRdb re-called the PCR reads with MiXCR, one entry per CDR3 protein. The table records about 830,000 distinct CDR3 sequences, roughly 16% of them present only once. A note on this clonotype: The antigen remains undetermined.

The V end lost 6 bases, the J end lost 0 bases, and 9 bases lay between the germline ends. CDR3 length equals 13 residues. Per germline, CDR1 SEHNR and CDR2 FQNEAQ (reference sequence). Study observations and caveats: Elevated TCRbeta diversity at day 60 was traced, in some patients, to surviving recipient T cells and thymic progenitors.

This sequence joins TRBV7-9 and TRBJ2-7; D not resolved. This TCR derives from a male patient younger than 18 who had a stem cell transplant for acute lymphoblastic leukemia, so the T cells may come from the graft donor. Sequenced here: PBMCs, mostly from graft donor cells, sampled 360 days after TCRalphabeta/CD19-depleted stem cell transplant. The CDR3 DNA sequence: TGTGCCAGCAGATTCGGGCCCTCCTACGAGCAGTACTTC. It encodes CASRFGPSYEQYF.